Detailed here is one TCR beta chain. Reprocessing the 5' RACE reads, TCRdb reports a single entry for every CDR3 protein and omits DNA. The sample has about 150,000 distinct CDR3 sequences; the top ten hold 20% to 25%. Germline V gene data show CDR1 as SGHDT and CDR2 as YYEEEE. This CDR3 is built from 17 residues. The data originate from a study of T cells expressing NK-cell markers. The source of this sequence is a man aged 18-69 years in good health. The material sequenced was blood T cells: a sorted CD56 or NKG2C T cell subset, CD4+ or CD8+ T cells, or bulk PBMC T cells (not recorded which). The chain joins TRBV5-6 to TRBJ2-2. The CDR3 reads CASSLAGWLGENGELFF. Supplemented by reference TRBV5-6 and TRBJ2-2, the full variable domain reads DAGVTQSPTHLIKTRGQQVTLRCSPKSGHDTVSWYQQALGQGPQFIFQYYEEEERQRGNFPDRFSGHQFPNYSSELNVNALLLGDSALYLCASSLAGWLGENGELFFGEGSRLTVL.